This paragraph covers one T cell receptor beta chain sequence. This clone was counted only a few times. This receptor's antigen is unknown. One base away there is no much larger clone; base qualities are not given. CDR3 length: 16 amino acids, cysteine to phenylalanine. Only CDR3 DNA remains: 48 bases, in frame from the first base. The V end gives up 3 bases and the J end 5 bases, leaving 12 bases in the junction not matched to a gene. CDR1 and CDR2 are read off the germline V gene as SGHRS and YFSETQ. The data were taken from a study of cytomegalovirus exposure and HLA in healthy donors (dated by TCRdb to about 2017). Regarding the study in general: An earlier analysis of approximately 590 of the donors reported about 250 Gb of sequence data and 117 million unique TCR beta sequences from 150 million to 200 million T cells. An early release covering 550 to 700 HLA-typed donors comprised around 300 gigabases of sequencing data and roughly 85 million unique TCR sequences. The genetic ancestry cluster associated with self-reported Caucasian donors included 81% of the approximately 430 genotyped donors. The study aimed to test whether signatures of past pathogen exposure could be identified by cataloging public T cell receptors. The study profiled the T cell repertoires of some 610 subjects by immunosequencing and related them to cytomegalovirus serostatus. Besides the first cohort of around 700 subjects, a separate validation cohort made up of 120 or so different subjects was used. High-throughput TCR immunosequencing, statistical association of individual TCRs with disease status, and machine learning were combined to predict cytomegalovirus infection status. To study patterns of TCR occurrence, a later analysis re-analyzed previously published TCR beta repertoires from several hundred donors and added high-resolution HLA genotyping. In the later analysis, no new phenotypic data were used to find candidate immune exposures; instead, reliance was placed on TCR beta sequences and their occurrence across donors. An earlier analysis of approximately 580 of the donors used high-throughput TCR beta sequencing to judge whether each TCR beta V gene segment behaved as functional or pseudogenic. Donor age, sex, ethnicity and CMV serostatus were compiled together with the repertoire data. A later genetic analysis used genome-wide SNP genotypes for about 65% of the roughly 700 donors, treating that subset as a discovery cohort. Every repertoire in the discovery cohort had been generated on one and the same sequencing platform. Class I and class II HLA loci were covered by the typing at four-digit resolution. The number of donors typed differed by locus, with 629-630 for A, B, C, DRB1 and DQB1, around 500 for DQA1, about 610 for DPA1, and some 450 for DPB1. Because of strong linkage in the cohort, a few DR-DQ haplotypes were treated as single units for association and clustering. Across approximately 420 genotyped donors of the cohort, an average of about 200,000 unique TCR beta nucleotide sequences per donor were sequenced, and approximately 17% of those sequences were non-productive. Overall study results and their limits: Linkage disequilibrium might explain the correlated functional status among segregating V segments, but an unknown experimental factor could not be ruled out. Because HLA typing was missing for some donors at each locus, association tests included only the typed subset. According to the authors, the approach could potentially be generalized to other disease states and immunological phenotypes. Most CMV-associated TCR beta chains appeared to be HLA-restricted in a later analysis, and the HLA associations seemed to be driven largely by CMV exposure. Several of the top co-occurrence clusters appeared to be linked to parvovirus B19, influenza, CMV and Epstein-Barr virus, according to a later analysis. Compared with equally common non-associated chains, HLA-associated TCR beta chains in a later analysis were more clonally expanded and had lower generation probabilities. In a later genetic analysis, a missense DCLRE1C variant was associated with V-gene and J-gene trimming of TCR beta chains, and the association was replicated in an independent cohort. A further reported finding was that TCR beta sequences accurately predicted the HLA-A and HLA-B alleles for most subjects in the first cohort. At a false discovery rate of 0.05, a later analysis linked under 20,000 TCR beta sequences to specific HLA alleles. Some IMGT-functional V segments, including TRBV6-2 and TRBV6-3, could not be distinguished by the 87-base-pair reads and were therefore excluded. The cohort was sequenced for TCR beta chains only, and without alpha or paired-chain data the features that could be detected were limited. The only immune exposure information available for the cohort was CMV serostatus. In vitro tests confirmed that three of the cytomegalovirus-associated TCR beta chains recognize cytomegalovirus antigens. According to a later analysis, TCR association rates differed among HLA loci, with DRB1 alleles showing the most associated TCRs and HLA-C alleles showing the fewest. While some public TCRs were present in many individuals, most TCR sequences turned up only very rarely across donors. A cluster of highly shared sequence variants was judged likely to be a technical artifact of the sequencing pipeline. In an earlier analysis of fewer than 700 of the donors, most TCR beta V segments appeared in productive rearrangements about 90% or about 30% of the time, broadly matching IMGT annotations. When HLA alleles, especially DR and DQ, strongly co-occurred, TCR associations were difficult to assign to individual alleles. A later genetic analysis reported fewer N-insertions in productive TCRs among donors in an Asian-associated ancestry cluster than the roughly 650-donor mean. Because counts were too low, around 17 rarely observed V segments, including chromosome 9 orphons, were left out of the earlier analysis of some 640 of the donors. Roughly uniform sequencing depth across donors was assumed in presence/absence analyses, although this assumption may not hold. Cytomegalovirus status was reported to be diagnosed by the classifier with high specificity and sensitivity in both the original and validation cohorts. The study gave a list of over 150 TCR beta chains associated with cytomegalovirus.

The library was prepared using the immunoSEQ multiplex PCR assay. For the multiplex PCR, a mixture combining 60 forward primers for TCR Vbeta segments and 13 reverse primers for TCR Jbeta segments was used. A multiplex PCR assay on genomic DNA amplified the CDR3 region of rearranged TCR beta genes. The Illumina HiSeq System was used to sequence the amplified TCR beta libraries as 87-base-pair reads. Under the source paper's analysis protocol: In a later analysis, 80 million or so unique TCR beta chains were counted across the approximately 620 repertoires, and around 10 million of these chains were shared by at least two donors. A nearest-neighbor algorithm error-corrected the raw reads and collapsed the reads into unique sequences, merging closely related sequences to remove PCR and sequencing errors. Alignment of CDR3 sequences to IMGT reference sequences was used to assign V, D and J gene segments. For a sequence to be retained, a match of at least six nucleotides was required to both a V gene segment and a J gene segment. Rearrangements were classified as productive when the CDR3 lacked stop codons and remained in frame with V and J, and all other rearrangements were classified as non-productive. Following IMGT convention, CDR3 was defined as the stretch from the second conserved V-encoded cysteine up to the conserved J-encoded phenylalanine. The earlier analysis of approximately 500 of the donors excluded sequences that lacked an unambiguous match to a single V gene segment. In an earlier analysis of approximately 590 of the donors, a V segment was called functional when productive rearrangements were above 56.7%, and segregating when the standard deviation between donors exceeded 5%. A statistical classification framework was built for diagnosing cytomegalovirus status from the catalog of TCR beta chain sequences. A later analysis assigned V and J genes by comparing TCR nucleotide sequences with IMGT/GENE-DB human TR gene sequences. A later analysis assigned CDR3 sequences and most-parsimonious VDJ recombination scenarios with the TCRdist pipeline. In a later analysis, each TCR beta chain was defined by its CDR3 amino acid sequence together with its V-gene family, and reads without a unique V-gene family were excluded. To address suspected cross-contamination and a sequencing artifact, a later analysis removed a few hundred highly shared, low-generation-probability nucleotide sequences. For each public chain, a later analysis derived a clonal expansion index from normalized ranks of inferred template counts within each repertoire. In a later analysis, generation probabilities were computed with a VDJ recombination model fitted to out-of-frame rearrangements, and the resulting probabilities were checked against IGoR. In a later analysis, hypergeometric tests were used to score TCR-TCR, TCR-HLA and TCR-CMV co-occurrence, with a repertoire-size bias correction applied to TCR pairs. To estimate false discovery rates, a later analysis permuted the HLA or CMV assignments 20 times. A later analysis grouped co-occurring TCRs with DBSCAN, adding TCRdist sequence similarity when clustering within HLA-allele-positive subsets. Co-occurrence clustering excluded repertoires with fewer than 30,000 or more than 120,000 public chains, plus five with anomalous nucleotide sharing. TCRdb provides this immuneACCESS table in a form limited to in-frame rearrangements. Some clones are lacking; in checked studies, under half of them reflect an unresolved V gene, and why the rest are absent is not known. V and J calls and clone size are copied from that table; D and trimming were computed from the DNA. This sample has roughly 70,000 clones in its table, and around 70% of those were observed once. Together, the top ten hold about 10% of the sample.

The cohort consisted of 666 healthy bone marrow donors. Cohort members were all nominally healthy when sampled, although unrecorded immune exposures were likely present. CMV serostatus was recorded as positive for 250 to 300 and negative for about 50% of the roughly 670 cohort members, whereas no CMV serostatus was recorded for the donor in question. A peripheral blood sample was collected from each donor, and TCR beta sequencing was performed on peripheral blood mononuclear cells. The Qiagen DNeasy Blood Extraction Kit was used to extract genomic DNA from the blood cell samples. The receptor comes from a human donor in good health. The chain is made from TRBV5-1 and TRBJ1-2; 8 bases in the middle match TRBD1. The specimen sequenced was PBMCs. CDR3 reads: CASSYETGVASYGYTF. The bases are TGCGCCAGCAGCTATGAGACAGGGGTGGCTTCTTATGGCTACACCTTC.